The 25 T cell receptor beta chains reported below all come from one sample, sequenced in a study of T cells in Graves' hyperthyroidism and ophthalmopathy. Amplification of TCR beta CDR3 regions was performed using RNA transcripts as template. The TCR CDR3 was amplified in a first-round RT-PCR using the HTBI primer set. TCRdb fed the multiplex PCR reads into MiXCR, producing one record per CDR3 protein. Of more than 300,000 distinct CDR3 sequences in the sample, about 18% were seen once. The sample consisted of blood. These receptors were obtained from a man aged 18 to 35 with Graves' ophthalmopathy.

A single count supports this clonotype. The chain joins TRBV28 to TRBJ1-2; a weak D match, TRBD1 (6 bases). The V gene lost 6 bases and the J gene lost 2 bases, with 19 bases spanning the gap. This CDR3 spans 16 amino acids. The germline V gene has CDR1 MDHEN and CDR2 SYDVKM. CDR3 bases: TGTGCCAGCAGCCTAATGCCCCCAACAGGGAACTATGGCTACACCTTC. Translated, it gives CASSLMPPTGNYGYTF.

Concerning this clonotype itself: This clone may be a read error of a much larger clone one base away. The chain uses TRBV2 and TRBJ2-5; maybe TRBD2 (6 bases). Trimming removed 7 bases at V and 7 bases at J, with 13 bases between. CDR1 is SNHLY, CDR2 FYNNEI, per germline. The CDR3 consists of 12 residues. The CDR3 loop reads CASTAGRGTQYF. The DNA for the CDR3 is TGTGCCAGCACGGCGGGGCGGGGGACCCAGTACTTC. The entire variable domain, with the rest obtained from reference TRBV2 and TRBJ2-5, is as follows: EPEVTQTPSHQVTQMGQEVILRCVPISNHLYFYWYRQILGQKVEFLVSFYNNEISEKSEIFDDQFSVERPDGSNFTLKIRSTKLEDSAMYFCASTAGRGTQYFGPGTRLLVL.

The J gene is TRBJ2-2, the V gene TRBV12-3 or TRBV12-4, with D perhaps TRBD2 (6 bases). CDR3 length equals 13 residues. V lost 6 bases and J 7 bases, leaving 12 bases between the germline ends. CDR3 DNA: TGTGCCAGCAGCCCGGGCGGGGTCGGGGAGCTGTTTTTT. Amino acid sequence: CASSPGGVGELFF.

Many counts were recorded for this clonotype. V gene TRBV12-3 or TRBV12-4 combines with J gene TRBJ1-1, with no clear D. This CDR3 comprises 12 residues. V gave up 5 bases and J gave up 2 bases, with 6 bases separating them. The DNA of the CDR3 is TGTGCCAGCAGTCCGCCAAACACTGAAGCTTTCTTT. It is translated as CASSPPNTEAFF.

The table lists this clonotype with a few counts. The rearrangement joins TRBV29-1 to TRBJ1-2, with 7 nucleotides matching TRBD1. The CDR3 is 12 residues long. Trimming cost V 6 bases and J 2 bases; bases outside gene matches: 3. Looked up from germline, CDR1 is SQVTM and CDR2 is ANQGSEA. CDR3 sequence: CSVDRVNYGYTF. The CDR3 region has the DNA TGCAGCGTCGACAGGGTAAACTATGGCTACACCTTC.

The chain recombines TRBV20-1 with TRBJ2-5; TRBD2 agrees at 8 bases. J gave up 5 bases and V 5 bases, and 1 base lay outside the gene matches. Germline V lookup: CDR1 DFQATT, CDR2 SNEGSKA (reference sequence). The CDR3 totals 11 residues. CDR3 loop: CSAPGGETQYF. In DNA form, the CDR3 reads TGCAGTGCTCCGGGGGGGGAGACCCAGTACTTC.

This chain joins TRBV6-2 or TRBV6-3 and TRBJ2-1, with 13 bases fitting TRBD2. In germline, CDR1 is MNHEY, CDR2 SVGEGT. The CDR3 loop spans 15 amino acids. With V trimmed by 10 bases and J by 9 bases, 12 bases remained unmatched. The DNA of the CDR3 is TGTGCCACTTCACTAGCGGGGGGGCCTTTGATTGAGCAGTTCTTC. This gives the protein CATSLAGGPLIEQFF.

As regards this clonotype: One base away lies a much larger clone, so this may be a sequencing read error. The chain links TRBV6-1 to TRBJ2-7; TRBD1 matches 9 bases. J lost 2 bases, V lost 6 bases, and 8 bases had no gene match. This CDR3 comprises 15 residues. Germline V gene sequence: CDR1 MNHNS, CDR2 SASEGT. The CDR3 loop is CASSNPGTGPYEQYF. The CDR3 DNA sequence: TGTGCCAGCAGCAACCCCGGGACAGGGCCCTACGAGCAGTACTTC.

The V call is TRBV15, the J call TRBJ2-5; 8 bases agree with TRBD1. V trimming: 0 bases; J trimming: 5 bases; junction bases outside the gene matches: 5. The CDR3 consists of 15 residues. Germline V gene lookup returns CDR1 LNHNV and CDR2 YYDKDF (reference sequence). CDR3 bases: TGTGCCACCAGCAGAGAGGGACAGGACGGGGAGACCCAGTACTTC. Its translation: CATSREGQDGETQYF. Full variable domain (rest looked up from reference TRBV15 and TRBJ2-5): DAMVIQNPRYQVTQFGKPVTLSCSQTLNHNVMYWYQQKSSQAPKLLFHYYDKDFNNEADTPDNFQSRRPNTSFCFLDIRSPGLGDTAMYLCATSREGQDGETQYFGPGTRLLVL.

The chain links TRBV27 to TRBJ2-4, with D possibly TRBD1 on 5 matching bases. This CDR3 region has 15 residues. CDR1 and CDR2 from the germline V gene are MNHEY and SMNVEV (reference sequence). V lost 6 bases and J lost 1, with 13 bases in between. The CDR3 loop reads CASRKLTAAKNIQYF. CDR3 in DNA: TGTGCCAGCAGAAAACTGACAGCGGCCAAAAACATTCAGTACTTC.

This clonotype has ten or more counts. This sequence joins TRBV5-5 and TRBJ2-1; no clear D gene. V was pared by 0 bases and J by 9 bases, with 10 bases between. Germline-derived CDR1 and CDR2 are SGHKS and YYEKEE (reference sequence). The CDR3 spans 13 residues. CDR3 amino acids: CASSLVGNGEQFF. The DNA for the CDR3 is TGTGCCAGCAGCTTGGTGGGGAATGGTGAGCAGTTCTTC.

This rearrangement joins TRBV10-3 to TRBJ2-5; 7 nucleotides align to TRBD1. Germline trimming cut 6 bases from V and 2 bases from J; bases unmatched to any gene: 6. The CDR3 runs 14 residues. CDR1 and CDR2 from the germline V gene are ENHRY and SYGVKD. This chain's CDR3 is CAISATGLQETQYF. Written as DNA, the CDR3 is TGTGCCATCAGCGCGACAGGGCTACAAGAGACCCAGTACTTC.

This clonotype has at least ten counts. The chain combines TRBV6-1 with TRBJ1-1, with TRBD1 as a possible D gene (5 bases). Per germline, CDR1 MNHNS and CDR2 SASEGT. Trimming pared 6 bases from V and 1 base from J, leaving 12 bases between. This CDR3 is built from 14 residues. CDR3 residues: CASSRLGENTEAFF. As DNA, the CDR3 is TGTGCCAGCAGCCGCCTGGGGGAGAACACTGAAGCTTTCTTT.

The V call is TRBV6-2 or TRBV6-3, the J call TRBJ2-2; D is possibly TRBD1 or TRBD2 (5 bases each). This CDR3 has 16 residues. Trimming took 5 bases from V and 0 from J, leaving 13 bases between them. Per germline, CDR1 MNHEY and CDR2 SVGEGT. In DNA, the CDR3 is TGTGCCAGCAGTGGACGGGGCCGGACGAACACCGGGGAGCTGTTTTTT. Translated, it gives CASSGRGRTNTGELFF.

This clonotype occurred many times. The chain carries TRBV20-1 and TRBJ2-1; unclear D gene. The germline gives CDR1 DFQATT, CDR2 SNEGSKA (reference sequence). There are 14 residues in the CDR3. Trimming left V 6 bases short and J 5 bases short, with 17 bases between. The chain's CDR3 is CSATRTSRDNEQFF. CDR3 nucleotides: TGCAGTGCAACTCGGACCAGTCGGGACAATGAGCAGTTCTTC.

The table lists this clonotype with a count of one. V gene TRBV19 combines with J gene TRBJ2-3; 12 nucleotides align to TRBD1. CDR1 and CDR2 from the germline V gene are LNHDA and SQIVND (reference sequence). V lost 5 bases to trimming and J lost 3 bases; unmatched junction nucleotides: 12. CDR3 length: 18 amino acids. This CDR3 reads CASSPTGTGGAATDTQYF. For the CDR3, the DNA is TGTGCCAGTAGTCCCACCGGGACAGGGGGCGCAGCGACAGATACGCAGTATTTT.

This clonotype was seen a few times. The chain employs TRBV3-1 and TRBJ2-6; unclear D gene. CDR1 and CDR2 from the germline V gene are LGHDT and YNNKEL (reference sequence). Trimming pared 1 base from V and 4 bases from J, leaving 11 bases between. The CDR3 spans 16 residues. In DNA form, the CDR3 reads TGTGCCAGCAGCCAAGGGGAAATCCCCGGGGCCAACGTCCTGACTTTC. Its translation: CASSQGEIPGANVLTF. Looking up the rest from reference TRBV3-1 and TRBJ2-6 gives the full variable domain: DTAVSQTPKYLVTQMGNDKSIKCEQNLGHDTMYWYKQDSKKFLKIMFSYNNKELIINETVPNRFSPKSPDKAHLNLHINSLELGDSAVYFCASSQGEIPGANVLTFGAGSRLTVL.

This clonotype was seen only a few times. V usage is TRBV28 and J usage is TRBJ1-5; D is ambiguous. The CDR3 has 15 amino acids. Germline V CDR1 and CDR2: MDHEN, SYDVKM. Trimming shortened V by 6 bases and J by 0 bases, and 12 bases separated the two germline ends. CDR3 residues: CASRRQFYSNQPQHF. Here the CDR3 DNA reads TGTGCCAGCAGGAGGCAATTCTATAGCAATCAGCCCCAGCATTTT. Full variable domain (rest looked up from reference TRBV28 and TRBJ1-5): DVKVTQSSRYLVKRTGEKVFLECVQDMDHENMFWYRQDPGLGLRLIYFSYDVKMKEKGDIPEGYSVSREKKERFSLILESASTNQTSMYLCASRRQFYSNQPQHFGDGTRLSIL.

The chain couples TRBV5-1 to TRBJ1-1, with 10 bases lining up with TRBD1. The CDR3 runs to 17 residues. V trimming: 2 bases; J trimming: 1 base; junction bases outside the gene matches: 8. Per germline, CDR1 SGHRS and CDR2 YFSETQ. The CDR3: CASSFSPGQGSNTEAFF. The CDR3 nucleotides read TGCGCCAGCAGCTTCTCTCCGGGACAGGGGTCGAACACTGAAGCTTTCTTT.

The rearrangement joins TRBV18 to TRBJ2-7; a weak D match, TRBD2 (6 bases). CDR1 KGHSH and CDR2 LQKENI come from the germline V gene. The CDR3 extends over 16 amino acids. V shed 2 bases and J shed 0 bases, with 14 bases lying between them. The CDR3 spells CASSPGPGVISYEQYF. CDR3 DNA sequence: TGTGCCAGCTCACCAGGTCCGGGAGTAATCTCCTACGAGCAGTACTTC.

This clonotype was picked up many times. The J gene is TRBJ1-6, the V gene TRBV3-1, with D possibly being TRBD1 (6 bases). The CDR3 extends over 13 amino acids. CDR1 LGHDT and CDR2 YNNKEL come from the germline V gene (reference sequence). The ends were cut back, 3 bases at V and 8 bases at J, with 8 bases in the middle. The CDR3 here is CASSHRGDSPLHF. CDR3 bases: TGTGCCAGCAGCCATAGGGGGGATTCACCCCTCCACTTT. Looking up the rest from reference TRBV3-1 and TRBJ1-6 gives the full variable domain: DTAVSQTPKYLVTQMGNDKSIKCEQNLGHDTMYWYKQDSKKFLKIMFSYNNKELIINETVPNRFSPKSPDKAHLNLHINSLELGDSAVYFCASSHRGDSPLHFGNGTRLTVT.

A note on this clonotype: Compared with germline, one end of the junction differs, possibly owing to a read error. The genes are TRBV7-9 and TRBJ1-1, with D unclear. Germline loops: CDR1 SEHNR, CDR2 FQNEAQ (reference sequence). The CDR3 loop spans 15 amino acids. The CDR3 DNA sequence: TGTGGCAGCAGTTTATCGAAAAGAATGAACACTGAAGCTTTCTTT. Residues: CGSSLSKRMNTEAFF.

The CDR3 loop is CASSLVGGLDTQYF. The CDR3, as DNA: TGTGCCAGCAGCTTAGTGGGGGGGCTGGATACGCAGTATTTT. V is TRBV7-2 and J is TRBJ2-3; TRBD2 is a possible D gene (7 bases). V was clipped by 1 base and J by 6 bases, with 11 bases between them. Germline V gene sequence: CDR1 SGHTA, CDR2 FQGNSA. The CDR3 contains 14 residues.

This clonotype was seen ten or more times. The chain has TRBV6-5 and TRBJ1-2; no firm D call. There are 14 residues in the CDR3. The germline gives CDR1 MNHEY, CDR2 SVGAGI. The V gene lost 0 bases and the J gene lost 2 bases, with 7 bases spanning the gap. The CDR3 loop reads CASSYSARNYGYTF. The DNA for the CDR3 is TGTGCCAGCAGTTACTCGGCAAGGAACTATGGCTACACCTTC.

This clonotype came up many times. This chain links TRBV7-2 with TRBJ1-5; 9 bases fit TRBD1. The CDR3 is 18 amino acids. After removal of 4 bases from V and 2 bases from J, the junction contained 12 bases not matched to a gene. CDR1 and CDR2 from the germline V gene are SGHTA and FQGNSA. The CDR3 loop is CASSSGQGLVRRNQPQHF. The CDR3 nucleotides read TGTGCCAGCAGCTCGGGACAGGGACTCGTTCGTCGCAATCAGCCCCAGCATTTT.